Listed here is a single T cell receptor beta chain. The target antigen is unknown. During cDNA synthesis, UMIs that each contained a 6-nucleotide sample barcode were added by means of template switching. Researchers put TCRalpha and TCRbeta cDNA through two nested PCRs lasting approximately 17 and 9 cycles. TCRdb re-called the 5' RACE reads and catalogs CDR3 proteins one per entry, DNA excluded. The sample's table shows approximately 420,000 distinct CDR3 sequences. This sample stems from a study of monozygotic twins with inflammatory bowel disease. The CDR3 has 13 residues. Study-wide findings and caveats: Repertoire similarity was not found to differ between concordant and discordant twins, possibly from limited power.

Specimen: blood. This rearrangement joins TRBV12-3 or TRBV12-4 to TRBJ2-5; TCRdb proposes TRBD1, but this gene call is untestable without DNA. The source of this sequence is a human donor with ulcerative colitis or Crohn's disease, or a healthy co-twin of an affected twin (not recorded which). CDR3 protein: CASSLQGWKTQYF.